One sample yielded the 4 T cell receptor beta chains listed below, sequenced in a study of shared clonotypes between healthy human individuals. Clones were sequenced by immunoSEQ multiplex PCR, and TCRdb holds only the in-frame ones, with some missing. Here the sample spans approximately 1.5 million clones, 98% to 99% being singletons. The sequenced sample consisted of naive CD4+ T cells sorted from blood. Subset in this sample: CD45RA+ positively selected. These receptors were collected from a man aged 25-45 years in good health.

This rearrangement joins TRBV28 to TRBJ1-2, with D perhaps matching TRBD1 (5 bases). The CDR3 is made up of 14 amino acids. Deletions cut 4 bases from V and 5 bases from J, with 14 bases between. CDR1 is MDHEN, CDR2 SYDVKM, per germline. The CDR3 DNA sequence: TGTGCCAGCAGTTCTGGGGGGAGGTCTTATGGCTACACCTTC. Translation: CASSSGGRSYGYTF.

V and J are TRBV10-3 and TRBJ2-1; D is unresolved. Germline V gene lookup returns CDR1 ENHRY and CDR2 SYGVKD. The V end lost 4 bases, the J end lost 7 bases, and 8 bases lay between the germline ends. The CDR3 totals 12 residues. This CDR3 reads CAISVLGNEQFF. The CDR3, as DNA: TGTGCCATCAGTGTTTTGGGGAATGAGCAGTTCTTC.

As for this clone: Other nucleotide sequences from this sample produce the same CDR3. The V gene is TRBV2, the J gene TRBJ1-5, with unresolved D. Germline CDR1 reads SNHLY; CDR2 reads FYNNEI. V lost 2 bases and J lost 4, with 3 bases in between. CDR3 length: 12 residues. The DNA of the CDR3 is TGTGCCAGCAGTGAAAATAATCAGCCCCAGCATTTT. Translating gives CASSENNQPQHF.

V usage is TRBV11-1 and J usage is TRBJ1-1; perhaps TRBD1 as D (5 bases). Trimming removed 3 bases at V and 1 base at J, with 18 bases between. CDR3 length: 17 residues. Germline CDR1 reads SGHAT; CDR2 reads FQDESV (reference sequence). CDR3 protein: CASSFGLGDWRNTEAFF. DNA of the CDR3: TGTGCCAGCAGCTTTGGGCTGGGGGATTGGCGGAACACTGAAGCTTTCTTT.